A single sample gave rise to the 28 T cell receptor beta chains below, sequenced in a study of T cell responses to AZD1222 COVID-19 vaccine (dated by TCRdb to the early 2020s). The time point tag for this specimen amounts to: baseline before first vaccination. Libraries were built with the immunoSEQ multiplex PCR assay. TCRdb carries this immuneACCESS record with in-frame sequences only. Its versions omit some clonotypes, under half of them owing to an unresolved V gene in the studies checked, with the rest unexplained. Here the sample has over 85,000 clones; 88% occur a single time. Around 1.5% of the sample comes from the top ten. Sequences were derived from peripheral blood, sampled on day 0 of AZD1222 vaccination. These receptors were collected from an adult in good health.

The chain is built from TRBV5-1 and TRBJ2-1, with D possibly TRBD1 on 7 matching bases. CDR1 is SGHRS and CDR2 is YFSETQ in the germline V gene. The CDR3 is 14 amino acids. V was pared by 0 bases and J by 7 bases, with 11 bases between. DNA of the CDR3: TGCGCCAGCAGCTTGGTCCAGGGGGGTAATGAGCAGTTCTTC. Its protein product is CASSLVQGGNEQFF. The full variable domain, rest sourced from reference TRBV5-1 and TRBJ2-1, is KAGVTQTPRYLIKTRGQQVTLSCSPISGHRSVSWYQQTPGQGLQFLFEYFSETQRNKGNFPGRFSGRQFSNSRSEMNVSTLELGDSALYLCASSLVQGGNEQFFGPGTRLTVL.

This chain joins TRBV11-2 and TRBJ2-7; tentative D call: TRBD2 (5 bases). CDR1 and CDR2 (germline): SGHAT, FQNNGV. Trimming shortened V by 5 bases and J by 0 bases, and 11 bases separated the two germline ends. The CDR3 is 14 amino acids. CDR3 protein: CASSLNSVSYEQYF. As DNA, the CDR3 is TGTGCCAGCAGCCTTAATAGCGTCTCCTACGAGCAGTACTTC.

This chain joins TRBV6-5 and TRBJ1-5; D remains ambiguous. There are 15 residues in the CDR3. CDR1 is MNHEY, CDR2 SVGAGI, per germline. The V end was cut by 5 bases, the J end by 6 bases, with 17 bases between. CDR3 sequence: CASSPTPTNRQPQHF. In nucleotides, the CDR3 is TGTGCCAGCAGTCCGACACCCACAAATCGTCAGCCCCAGCATTTT.

The V gene is TRBV14, the J gene TRBJ1-3, with D uncertain. CDR1 and CDR2 from the germline V gene are SGHDN and FVKESK. V lost 1 base to trimming and J lost 0 bases, with 7 bases between them. The CDR3 spans 15 residues. The CDR3 DNA reads TGTGCCAGCAGCCAAGTCCGGAGCTCTGGAAACACCATATATTTT. Translating it yields CASSQVRSSGNTIYF.

The chain combines TRBV18 with TRBJ1-5; possibly TRBD1 for D (5 bases). The CDR3 spans 15 residues. V lost 2 bases and J lost 4, with 12 bases in between. The germline V gene has CDR1 KGHSH and CDR2 LQKENI. This chain's CDR3 is CASSPGQGGNQPQHF. CDR3 DNA sequence: TGTGCCAGCTCACCAGGGCAGGGAGGGAATCAGCCCCAGCATTTT.

This rearrangement joins TRBV2 to TRBJ1-5, with D unresolved. In germline, CDR1 is SNHLY, CDR2 FYNNEI. The V gene lost 9 bases and the J gene lost 4 bases, with 16 bases spanning the gap. This CDR3 contains 14 residues. The chain's CDR3 is CASRVDVVNQPQHF. DNA for the CDR3: TGTGCCAGTAGGGTTGATGTTGTAAATCAGCCCCAGCATTTT.

CDR3 in DNA: TGTGCCATCAGTGCCATAAACCGTCCTTACGAGCAGTACTTC. The encoded protein is CAISAINRPYEQYF. The genes are TRBV10-3 and TRBJ2-7; D gene unclear. CDR3 length equals 14 residues. V gave up 4 bases and J gave up 4 bases, with 14 bases separating them. The germline V gene has CDR1 ENHRY and CDR2 SYGVKD.

The chain links TRBV7-9 to TRBJ2-7, with 11 bases matching TRBD2. This CDR3 comprises 16 residues. Losses at the gene ends were 5 bases for V and 4 bases for J; bases not matched to a gene: 10. CDR1 is SEHNR, CDR2 FQNEAQ, per germline (reference sequence). The CDR3 region has the DNA TGTGCCAGCAGCGACAGGTCAACTAGCGGGAGTTACGAGCAGTACTTC. It yields the protein CASSDRSTSGSYEQYF.

This chain joins TRBV27 and TRBJ1-1, with a weak D call TRBD1 (5 bases). Germline V gene data show CDR1 as MNHEY and CDR2 as SMNVEV (reference sequence). CDR3 size: 14 residues. V was clipped by 2 bases and J by 5 bases, with 12 bases between them. As DNA, the CDR3 is TGTGCCAGCAGTTTAGTTGGGGGTCGAACTGAAGCTTTCTTT. Protein: CASSLVGGRTEAFF.

The gene calls are TRBV13 and TRBJ2-1; 7 bases align to TRBD2. Germline lookup yields CDR1 PRHDT and CDR2 FYEKMQ (reference sequence). V lost 2 bases and J lost 4; bases outside the gene matches: 8. The CDR3 loop spans 16 amino acids. CDR3 nucleotide sequence: TGTGCCAGCAGCTTATACGGTAGCGGGCTATACAATGAGCAGTTCTTC. Protein: CASSLYGSGLYNEQFF.

This clone has a single count. V gene TRBV6-5 combines with J gene TRBJ2-4; D might be TRBD1 (6 bases). Between the trimmed V and J ends, which lost 7 bases and 0 bases, there was a span of 10 bases. CDR3 length equals 14 residues. Germline CDR1 and CDR2: MNHEY and SVGAGI. CDR3 protein: CASTGTLAKNIQYF. In DNA, the CDR3 is TGTGCCAGCACCGGGACACTAGCCAAAAACATTCAGTACTTC.

This chain joins TRBV5-5 and TRBJ1-2, with 10 bases matching TRBD1. The junction had 9 bases not matched to a gene; V was cut back by 4 bases and J by 0 bases. Germline CDR1 SGHKS, CDR2 YYEKEE (reference sequence). The length of the CDR3 is 17 residues. The CDR3 sequence: CASSPGTGAFANYGYTF. As DNA, the CDR3 is TGTGCCAGCAGCCCGGGGACAGGGGCTTTCGCTAACTATGGCTACACCTTC.

This clone appeared a single time. This chain uses TRBV7-9 with TRBJ2-7; either TRBD1 or TRBD2 may fit D (5 bases each). The length of the CDR3 is 17 residues. The ends were cut back, 7 bases at V and 2 bases at J, with 24 bases in the middle. The germline V gene encodes CDR1 SEHNR and CDR2 FQNEAQ (reference sequence). The CDR3 DNA reads TGTGCCAGCACCCTACCCGTGGTGGGGGAAACTCCCTACGAGCAGTACTTC. Translated: CASTLPVVGETPYEQYF.

This chain connects TRBV5-1 to TRBJ2-5; TRBD1 or TRBD2 may be the D gene (5 bases each). Germline V gene sequence: CDR1 SGHRS, CDR2 YFSETQ. The CDR3 spans 15 residues. With 4 bases removed from V and 1 base from J, the gap between germline ends came to 14 bases. CDR3 in amino acids: CASSNNPGSQETQYF. In DNA form, the CDR3 reads TGCGCCAGCAGCAATAACCCAGGGAGCCAAGAGACCCAGTACTTC. The full variable domain, its missing parts supplied by reference TRBV5-1 and TRBJ2-5, is KAGVTQTPRYLIKTRGQQVTLSCSPISGHRSVSWYQQTPGQGLQFLFEYFSETQRNKGNFPGRFSGRQFSNSRSEMNVSTLELGDSALYLCASSNNPGSQETQYFGPGTRLLVL.

This clone came up once. The chain uses TRBV6-5 and TRBJ2-1; D remains ambiguous. This CDR3 contains 13 residues. V was shortened by 4 bases and J by 4 bases, with 8 bases between the two germline ends. Germline V gives CDR1 MNHEY, CDR2 SVGAGI. CDR3 in amino acids: CASSLPGYNEQFF. For the CDR3, the DNA is TGTGCCAGCAGTTTACCAGGATACAATGAGCAGTTCTTC.

The chain uses TRBV18 and TRBJ2-7; D may be TRBD1 (6 bases). With 3 bases removed from V and 1 base from J, the gap between germline ends came to 13 bases. Germline V gene data show CDR1 as KGHSH and CDR2 as LQKENI. This CDR3 region has 15 residues. The DNA of the CDR3 is TGTGCCAGCTCACCGCGACGGGACACATCCTACGAGCAGTACTTC. This codes for CASSPRRDTSYEQYF.

The chain has TRBV5-1 and TRBJ2-7; D gene uncertain. V was trimmed by 3 bases and J by 3 bases, leaving 10 bases between them. Germline-derived CDR1 and CDR2 are SGHRS and YFSETQ. This CDR3 is 13 amino acids long. CDR3: CASSSGPYYEQYF. DNA for the CDR3: TGCGCCAGCAGCTCCGGACCGTACTACGAGCAGTACTTC.

This clone was observed a handful of times. DNA for the CDR3: TGTGCCAGCAGCTTGGGTAGGGGGAGGTCCAACGAGCAGTACTTC. Its protein product is CASSLGRGRSNEQYF. The chain is built from TRBV13 and TRBJ2-7; D could derive from TRBD1 or TRBD2 (6 bases each). V dropped 3 bases and J dropped 5 bases, with 17 bases sitting between them. CDR1 and CDR2 from the germline V gene are PRHDT and FYEKMQ (reference sequence). This CDR3 contains 15 residues.

The chain couples TRBV20-1 to TRBJ1-5, with D maybe TRBD1 (5 bases). The CDR3 is 14 residues long. Trimming left V 3 bases short and J 5 bases short, with 14 bases between. Germline V CDR1 and CDR2: DFQATT, SNEGSKA (reference sequence). CDR3 sequence: CSASPPGRYQPQHF. The CDR3 DNA follows: TGCAGTGCTAGTCCCCCGGGACGATATCAGCCCCAGCATTTT.

This chain links TRBV6-1 with TRBJ1-1, with unresolved D. The CDR3 contains 15 residues. Trimming removed 0 bases from V and 4 bases from J, with 12 bases in between. In germline, CDR1 is MNHNS, CDR2 SASEGT. This chain's CDR3 is CASSEASARATEAFF. The CDR3 DNA sequence: TGTGCCAGCAGTGAAGCATCTGCCCGAGCCACTGAAGCTTTCTTT.

This chain uses TRBV28 with TRBJ1-2; D is possibly TRBD1 (6 bases). The CDR3 consists of 13 residues. The germline V gene has CDR1 MDHEN and CDR2 SYDVKM. CDR3 region: CAYNRGGNYGYTF. CDR3 nucleotide sequence: TGTGCTTATAACAGAGGGGGGAACTATGGCTACACCTTC.

This clone was recorded only once. The chain joins TRBV5-1 to TRBJ1-6; D uncertain. This CDR3 spans 14 amino acids. CDR1 and CDR2 from the germline V gene are SGHRS and YFSETQ. V gave up 3 bases and J gave up 5 bases, with 9 bases separating them. CDR3 bases: TGCGCCAGCAGCTCAGGACGGGATAATTCACCCCTCCACTTT. Its translation is CASSSGRDNSPLHF.

This clone is a singleton in its sample. The rearrangement links TRBV2 to TRBJ2-2; 10 bases match TRBD1. The length of the CDR3 is 14 residues. Per the germline V gene, CDR1 is SNHLY and CDR2 is FYNNEI. The V and J ends lost 4 bases and 6 bases, in that order; junction bases with no gene match: 2. CDR3 sequence (DNA): TGTGCCAGCAGTGGGACAGGGGGGGCCGGGGAGCTGTTTTTT. Amino acid sequence: CASSGTGGAGELFF. The complete variable domain, with remaining parts taken from reference TRBV2 and TRBJ2-2, reads EPEVTQTPSHQVTQMGQEVILRCVPISNHLYFYWYRQILGQKVEFLVSFYNNEISEKSEIFDDQFSVERPDGSNFTLKIRSTKLEDSAMYFCASSGTGGAGELFFGEGSRLTVL.

The rearrangement joins TRBV5-5 to TRBJ2-7; 7 nucleotides align to TRBD2. The CDR3 loop spans 17 amino acids. V lost 3 bases and J lost 3; bases outside the gene matches: 15. Germline V CDR1 and CDR2: SGHKS, YYEKEE (reference sequence). This chain's CDR3 is CASSSEPRTRTVYEQYF. In nucleotides, the CDR3 is TGTGCCAGCAGCTCTGAGCCTCGGACTAGAACTGTCTACGAGCAGTACTTC. Combining the CDR3 with reference TRBV5-5 and TRBJ2-7 gives the whole variable domain DAGVTQSPTHLIKTRGQQVTLRCSPISGHKSVSWYQQVLGQGPQFIFQYYEKEERGRGNFPDRFSARQFPNYSSELNVNALLLGDSALYLCASSSEPRTRTVYEQYFGPGTRLTVT.

The V gene is TRBV6-5, the J gene TRBJ1-5, with 7 bases lining up with TRBD1. The CDR3 has 13 amino acids. The ends lost 8 bases at V and 5 bases at J; junction bases unmatched: 6. Germline V lookup: CDR1 MNHEY, CDR2 SVGAGI. CDR3 DNA: TGTGCCAGCGCTCGTACAGGGGATCAGCCCCAGCATTTT. It encodes CASARTGDQPQHF.

The chain employs TRBV18 and TRBJ1-4, with 7 bases that match TRBD1. The germline V gene encodes CDR1 KGHSH and CDR2 LQKENI. The CDR3 spans 13 residues. V was clipped by 3 bases and J by 7 bases; unmatched bases: 2. The chain's CDR3 is CASSPDRSEKLFF. In DNA form, the CDR3 reads TGTGCCAGCTCACCGGACAGGTCTGAAAAACTGTTTTTT.

This clone was detected only a few times. The chain has TRBV13 and TRBJ2-1; D is uncertain. CDR3 length: 13 residues. V was clipped by 3 bases and J by 9 bases, with 12 bases between them. The germline V gene encodes CDR1 PRHDT and CDR2 FYEKMQ (reference sequence). The CDR3 loop reads CASSFQPHGEQFF. Here the CDR3 DNA reads TGTGCCAGCAGCTTTCAACCCCACGGTGAGCAGTTCTTC.

Only one count was recorded for this clone. Other DNA sequences in this specimen translate into the identical CDR3. The J gene is TRBJ2-7, the V gene TRBV6-5; D gene unclear. The CDR3 covers 12 residues. Germline V gene data show CDR1 as MNHEY and CDR2 as SVGAGI. V shed 6 bases and J shed 3 bases, with 9 bases lying between them. The DNA of the CDR3 is TGTGCCAGCAGGGGCCCGGGCTACGAGCAGTACTTC. Its translation is CASRGPGYEQYF.